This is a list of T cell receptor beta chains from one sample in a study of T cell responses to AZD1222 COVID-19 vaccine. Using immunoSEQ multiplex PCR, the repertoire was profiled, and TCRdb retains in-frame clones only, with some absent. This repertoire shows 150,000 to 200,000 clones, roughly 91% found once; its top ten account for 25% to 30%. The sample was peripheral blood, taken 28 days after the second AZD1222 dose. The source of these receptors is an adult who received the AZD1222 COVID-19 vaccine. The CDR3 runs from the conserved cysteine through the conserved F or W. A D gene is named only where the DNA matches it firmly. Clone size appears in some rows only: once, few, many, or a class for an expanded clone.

CDR3 DNA: TGTGCCAGCAGCTTATGGGGACAGGGGCCGAACACCGGGGAGCTGTTTTTT
CDR3 protein: CASSLWGQGPNTGELFF
J gene: TRBJ2-2
D gene: TRBD1
clone size: few
V gene: TRBV5-5

CDR3 DNA: TGTGCCAGCAGTACCCCCGGACGGGAGCAGTACTTC
CDR3 protein: CASSTPGREQYF
J gene: TRBJ2-7
D gene: -
clone size: -
V gene: TRBV6-5

CDR3 DNA: TGTGCCAGCAGTTTATCTTTCGACAGTGGGCCAGGTACGCAGTATTTT
CDR3 protein: CASSLSFDSGPGTQYF
J gene: TRBJ2-3
D gene: -
clone size: -
V gene: TRBV27

CDR3 DNA: TGTGCCAGCAGCTTAGACCAGCGGGCTGAAAAACTGTTTTTT
CDR3 protein: CASSLDQRAEKLFF
J gene: TRBJ1-4
D gene: -
clone size: -
V gene: TRBV7-9

CDR3 DNA: TGTGCCAGCAGCCCGAGACCCGGGGAGCTGTTTTTT
CDR3 protein: CASSPRPGELFF
J gene: TRBJ2-2
D gene: -
clone size: -
V gene: TRBV6-5

CDR3 DNA: TGTGCCAGCAGCTTACTACTAGCGGGAGGGCCCGAGCAGTACTTC
CDR3 protein: CASSLLLAGGPEQYF
J gene: TRBJ2-7
D gene: TRBD2
clone size: -
V gene: TRBV7-2

CDR3 DNA: TGTGCCAGCAGCTCAGGGGGAGAGTTTGGCTATGGCTACACCTTC
CDR3 protein: CASSSGGEFGYGYTF
J gene: TRBJ1-2
D gene: TRBD1
clone size: -
V gene: TRBV7-6

CDR3 DNA: TGTGCCACCAGTGACTCCGCCGCGGCGGGAGCGGACGAGCAGTACTTC
CDR3 protein: CATSDSAAAGADEQYF
J gene: TRBJ2-7
D gene: TRBD2
clone size: few
V gene: TRBV24-1

CDR3 DNA: TGTGCCATCTCCAGGGGGACCTCTGGAAACACCATATATTTT
CDR3 protein: CAISRGTSGNTIYF
J gene: TRBJ1-3
D gene: TRBD1
clone size: -
V gene: TRBV28

CDR3 DNA: TGTGCCAGCAGTGCAATGATCGGACAGTTCAAGTCGAGGAATACGCAGTATTTT
CDR3 protein: CASSAMIGQFKSRNTQYF
J gene: TRBJ2-3
D gene: -
clone size: -
V gene: TRBV6-1

CDR3 DNA: TGTGCCAGCAATTGGCAGGGAAACTATGGCTACACCTTC
CDR3 protein: CASNWQGNYGYTF
J gene: TRBJ1-2
D gene: -
clone size: -
V gene: TRBV12-3/TRBV12-4

CDR3 DNA: TGTGCCAGCAGCCAAGCAGGGGCCGCCCTGACTTTC
CDR3 protein: CASSQAGAALTF
J gene: TRBJ2-6
D gene: -
clone size: -
V gene: TRBV7-3

CDR3 DNA: TGTGCCACCCTAGGGACAGGGCTCTACGAGCAGTACTTC
CDR3 protein: CATLGTGLYEQYF
J gene: TRBJ2-7
D gene: TRBD1
clone size: once
V gene: TRBV10-3

CDR3 DNA: TGTGCCAGCAGCCCTGTCCGACCCCGAGCGGGGGAGCTGTTTTTT
CDR3 protein: CASSPVRPRAGELFF
J gene: TRBJ2-2
D gene: -
clone size: -
V gene: TRBV6-4

CDR3 DNA: TGTGCCAGCAGATACAGGGGCGATTACAATGAGCAGTTCTTC
CDR3 protein: CASRYRGDYNEQFF
J gene: TRBJ2-1
D gene: TRBD1
clone size: -
V gene: TRBV6-5

CDR3 DNA: TGTGCCAGCAGTTCCCGGGGCACAGATACGCAGTATTTT
CDR3 protein: CASSSRGTDTQYF
J gene: TRBJ2-3
D gene: -
clone size: -
V gene: TRBV12-3/TRBV12-4

CDR3 DNA: TGTGCCAGTAGCCGGGACGGAGCCTACGAGCAGTACTTC
CDR3 protein: CASSRDGAYEQYF
J gene: TRBJ2-7
D gene: -
clone size: once
V gene: TRBV19

CDR3 DNA: TGCGCCAGCAGCCAAGAAGGGGGGACAGGGGGCCTTTTGGCAGATACGCAGTATTTT
CDR3 protein: CASSQEGGTGGLLADTQYF
J gene: TRBJ2-3
D gene: TRBD1
clone size: -
V gene: TRBV4-1

CDR3 DNA: TGTGCCAGCAGCTTATACGGGTTCCCTAACTATGGCTACACCTTC
CDR3 protein: CASSLYGFPNYGYTF
J gene: TRBJ1-2
D gene: -
clone size: -
V gene: TRBV7-2

CDR3 DNA: TGTGCCAGCAGCTTAATGATGGCAGGACCATACAATGAGCAGTTCTTC
CDR3 protein: CASSLMMAGPYNEQFF
J gene: TRBJ2-1
D gene: -
clone size: few
V gene: TRBV7-3

CDR3 DNA: TGTGCCAGCAGCCAAGGGAAGAACAGCTACTACGAGCAGTACTTC
CDR3 protein: CASSQGKNSYYEQYF
J gene: TRBJ2-7
D gene: -
clone size: -
V gene: TRBV3-1/TRBV3-2

CDR3 DNA: TGTGCCAGCTCACCGGACAGGGGCGGCACTGAAGCTTTCTTT
CDR3 protein: CASSPDRGGTEAFF
J gene: TRBJ1-1
D gene: TRBD1
clone size: -
V gene: TRBV18

CDR3 DNA: TGCGCCAGCCCGGGTAATGAGCAGTTCTTC
CDR3 protein: CASPGNEQFF
J gene: TRBJ2-1
D gene: -
clone size: -
V gene: TRBV5-1

CDR3 DNA: TGTGCCAGCAGCCCGGGACTAGCGGGAGGGTCGCCAGAGACCCAGTACTTC
CDR3 protein: CASSPGLAGGSPETQYF
J gene: TRBJ2-5
D gene: TRBD2
clone size: -
V gene: TRBV4-2

CDR3 DNA: TGTGCCAGCAGCTTAGGCGTCATGGTTGGCTACACCTTC
CDR3 protein: CASSLGVMVGYTF
J gene: TRBJ1-2
D gene: -
clone size: few
V gene: TRBV7-9

CDR3 DNA: TGTGCCAGCAGCTTGGGCCGGGTCTCTGGGGCCAACGTCCTGACTTTC
CDR3 protein: CASSLGRVSGANVLTF
J gene: TRBJ2-6
D gene: -
clone size: -
V gene: TRBV5-6

CDR3 DNA: TGTGCCAGCAGCCTCCTAGGGTGGGACAGGGTCATCAATGAGCAGTTCTTC
CDR3 protein: CASSLLGWDRVINEQFF
J gene: TRBJ2-1
D gene: -
clone size: -
V gene: TRBV21-1